This TCR beta chain was recovered during a study of prognosis after radiotherapy for stage I lung cancer. By two-round multiplex PCR, the TCR beta CDR3 was amplified from genomic DNA. The first PCR round targeted every TRBV and TRBJ gene with specific primers. TCRdb re-derived calls from the multiplex PCR reads in MiXCR, one entry per CDR3 protein. The sample records 8,500 to 13,000 distinct CDR3 sequences, about 54% being singletons. The CDR3 is made up of 14 amino acids. Germline lookup yields CDR1 SGHNT and CDR2 YYREEE (reference sequence). The ends lost 3 bases at V and 3 bases at J; junction bases unmatched: 3. This clonotype has ten or more counts.

This TCR derives from a donor of 50 years or more with non-small cell lung cancer. The chain uses TRBV5-4 and TRBJ2-7; the match to TRBD2 covers 10 bases. Sequencing was performed on PBMCs, taken before or after stereotactic body radiation therapy (not recorded which). DNA of the CDR3: TGTGCCAGCAGCTCTAGCGGGGGCCTCTACGAGCAGTACTTC. This sequence encodes CASSSSGGLYEQYF.